The clone carrying this T cell receptor (beta chain) was seen only once. Its matching antigen is unknown. The CDR3 totals 13 residues. Trimming removed 0 bases from V and 4 bases from J, with 5 bases in between. The germline V gene encodes CDR1 SGHNT and CDR2 YYREEE (reference sequence). The sample originates from a study of T cell responses to AZD1222 COVID-19 vaccine. General observations from the study: Baseline seropositives among AZD1222 recipients totaled only 5 to 7. Among vaccine-associated CD4 TCRs, coverage spanned spike, with dominance at 160-218 and 743-854.

The method was immunoSEQ multiplex PCR; TCRdb's version includes in-frame clones alone and lacks a portion of them. This sample has 79,000 or so clones, with over 65% found just once. The source was peripheral blood, collected 28 days after the second dose of the MenACWY control vaccine. The receptor comes from an adult who received the MenACWY meningococcal vaccine as a control. The gene calls are TRBV5-4 and TRBJ2-1; no definite D call. The CDR3 DNA reads TGTGCCAGCAGCTTGGTCTCTTACAATGAGCAGTTCTTC. Its protein product is CASSLVSYNEQFF.